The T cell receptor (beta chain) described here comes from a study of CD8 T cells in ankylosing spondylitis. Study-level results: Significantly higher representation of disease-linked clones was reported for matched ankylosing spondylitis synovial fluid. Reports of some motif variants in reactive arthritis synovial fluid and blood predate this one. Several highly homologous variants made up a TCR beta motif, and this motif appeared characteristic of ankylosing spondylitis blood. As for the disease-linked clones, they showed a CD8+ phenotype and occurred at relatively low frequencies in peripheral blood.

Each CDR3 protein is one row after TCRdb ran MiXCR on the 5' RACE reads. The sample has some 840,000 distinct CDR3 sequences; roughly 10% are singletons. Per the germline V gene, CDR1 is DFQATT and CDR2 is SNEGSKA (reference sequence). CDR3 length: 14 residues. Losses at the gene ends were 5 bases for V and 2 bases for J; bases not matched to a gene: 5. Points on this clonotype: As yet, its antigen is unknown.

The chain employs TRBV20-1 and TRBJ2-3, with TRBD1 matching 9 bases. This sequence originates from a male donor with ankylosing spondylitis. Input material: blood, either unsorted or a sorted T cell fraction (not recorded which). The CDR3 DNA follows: TGCAGTGCTGAAGGGACAGGGTCCACAGATACGCAGTATTTT. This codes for CSAEGTGSTDTQYF.